One sample yielded the 32 T cell receptor beta chains listed below, sequenced in a study of glioma-infiltrating T cells. Using RNA template, CDR3s of TCR alpha and beta were amplified with iRepertoire arm-PCR. From the multiplex PCR reads, TCRdb called clonotypes with MiXCR, one entry per CDR3 protein. The profile shows a few hundred thousand distinct CDR3 sequences, roughly 41% of them singletons. Sequencing was done on a sample of glioma tissue, nonneoplastic brain tissue, or PBMCs (not recorded which). The origin of the receptors is a human donor with low-grade glioma or glioblastoma, undergoing nonglioma brain surgery, or in good health (not recorded which).

The J gene is TRBJ2-1, the V gene TRBV4-1; a possible D gene is TRBD2 (6 bases). V was shortened by 0 bases and J by 0 bases, with 15 bases between the two germline ends. The germline CDR1 and CDR2 sequences are MGHRA and YSYEKL. CDR3 length: 18 amino acids. In DNA, the CDR3 is TGCGCCAGCAGCCAAGATGTGGGGACTTTCAGCTCCTACAATGAGCAGTTCTTC. The encoded protein is CASSQDVGTFSSYNEQFF.

The V call is TRBV4-3, the J call TRBJ2-3; the match to TRBD1 covers 9 bases. CDR3 size: 17 residues. V dropped 1 base and J dropped 0; count of bases not matched to a gene: 5. The germline gives CDR1 LGHNA, CDR2 YSLEER. The CDR3 region has the DNA TGCGCCAGCAGCCAAGCTGGGACAGGGAGAAGCACAGATACGCAGTATTTT. Amino acid sequence: CASSQAGTGRSTDTQYF.

This rearrangement joins TRBV28 to TRBJ2-7, with no clear D. The germline V and J ends were trimmed by 2 bases and 0 bases, with 8 bases remaining between them. The CDR3 has 14 residues. Germline values: CDR1 MDHEN, CDR2 SYDVKM. CDR3 amino acids: CASSLAAGSYEQYF. The CDR3 coding sequence is TGTGCCAGCAGTTTAGCGGCAGGCTCCTACGAGCAGTACTTC.

To note about this clonotype: It may be a read error: a sequence one base away is much more abundant. The rearrangement links TRBV27 to TRBJ2-7, with D tentatively TRBD2 (6 bases). CDR1 MNHEY and CDR2 SMNVEV come from the germline V gene (reference sequence). The CDR3 spans 15 residues. CDR3: CAGSPQGGRSYEQYF. CDR3 DNA sequence: TGTGCCGGCAGTCCTCAGGGAGGTCGCTCCTACGAGCAGTACTTC.

As to this clonotype: Its ends do not fully match the called genes, so a read error is possible. The V gene is TRBV28, the J gene TRBJ2-7; D may be TRBD1 or TRBD2 (5 bases each). Germline V gives CDR1 MDHEN, CDR2 SYDVKM. This CDR3 has 14 amino acids. CDR3 residues: CVSTNGGDEDKQYF. CDR3 DNA: TGTGTCAGCACCAACGGTGGGGACGAAGATAAGCAGTACTTC.

This clonotype has just one count. The rearrangement links TRBV4-1 to TRBJ2-7; 9 bases are shared with TRBD2. V trimming: 5 bases; J trimming: 6 bases; junction bases outside the gene matches: 5. The CDR3 has 13 amino acids. Germline CDR1 is MGHRA and CDR2 is YSYEKL. CDR3 sequence (DNA): TGCGCCAGCAGCTTCTCGCGGGAGGGCGAGCAGTACTTC. It encodes CASSFSREGEQYF.

This clonotype turned up a few times. This chain connects TRBV28 to TRBJ1-1; D is possibly TRBD1 (5 bases). This CDR3 has 14 residues. Per the germline V gene, CDR1 is MDHEN and CDR2 is SYDVKM. V was trimmed by 5 bases and J by 0 bases, leaving 10 bases between them. In nucleotides, the CDR3 is TGTGCCAGCAGTAAGGGACGGGTGAACACTGAAGCTTTCTTT. Protein sequence: CASSKGRVNTEAFF.

This clonotype has more than one count but fewer than ten. The rearrangement links TRBV15 to TRBJ2-7; D is perhaps TRBD2 (5 bases). V was trimmed by 0 bases and J by 2 bases, leaving 11 bases between them. The CDR3 covers 15 residues. CDR1 is LNHNV, CDR2 YYDKDF, per germline (reference sequence). Here the CDR3 reads CATSRDPAEAYEQYF. The CDR3 DNA sequence: TGTGCCACCAGCAGAGACCCAGCGGAGGCCTACGAGCAGTACTTC.

The chain couples TRBV6-8 to TRBJ2-2; no clear D. The germline CDR1 and CDR2 sequences are MNHGY and SAAAGT. The CDR3 consists of 14 residues. V dropped 2 bases and J dropped 6 bases, with 10 bases sitting between them. The CDR3 region is CASSYVQLSGELFF. The CDR3 region has the DNA TGTGCCAGCAGTTACGTGCAGTTGTCCGGGGAGCTGTTTTTT.

This clonotype was counted between two and nine times. The V call is TRBV20-1, the J call TRBJ1-2, with a possible D match to TRBD1 (6 bases). The CDR3 is 14 amino acids. Looked up from germline, CDR1 is DFQATT and CDR2 is SNEGSKA (reference sequence). The V gene lost 6 bases and the J gene lost 5 bases, with 19 bases spanning the gap. The CDR3 loop is CSASPGGRGYGYTF. The CDR3 nucleotides are TGCAGTGCATCGCCCGGGGGCAGGGGATATGGCTACACCTTC.

With respect to this clonotype: A read error may be the cause here, since a much bigger clone is one base away. The chain has TRBV20-1 and TRBJ2-7; 7 bases line up with TRBD1. Unmatched junction bases numbered 1, after V lost 3 bases and J lost 2 bases. The CDR3 loop spans 12 amino acids. CDR1 and CDR2 (germline): DFQATT, SNEGSKA (reference sequence). This CDR3 is CSARTGTYEQYF. CDR3 DNA sequence: TGCAGTGCTAGGACAGGGACCTACGAGCAGTACTTC.

CDR3 in DNA: TGTGCCATCAGGATGGGGTCTAAGCGGGAGAATGAGCAGTTCTTC. This codes for CAIRMGSKRENEQFF. The chain recombines TRBV10-3 with TRBJ2-1, with 8 bases lining up with TRBD2. Germline V gene lookup returns CDR1 ENHRY and CDR2 SYGVKD. The trim removed 6 bases at V and 7 bases at J, leaving 11 bases unmatched. This CDR3 has 15 residues.

This clonotype was counted between two and nine times. V and J are TRBV7-2 and TRBJ2-7; 7 nucleotides line up with TRBD2. Germline V gene sequence: CDR1 SGHTA, CDR2 FQGNSA. This CDR3 comprises 16 residues. J was trimmed by 3 bases and V by 5 bases; bases with no gene match: 13. Here the CDR3 DNA reads TGTGCCAGCAGCCCCCTGTGGGAGGGGAAGGACTACGAGCAGTACTTC. This encodes CASSPLWEGKDYEQYF.

This clonotype was recorded many times. The chain couples TRBV6-1 to TRBJ2-1; D ambiguous. Trimming removed 6 bases at V and 5 bases at J, with 8 bases between. The length of the CDR3 is 12 residues. CDR1 and CDR2 (germline): MNHNS, SASEGT. The CDR3 DNA follows: TGTGCCAGCAGCGTTGTAAACAATGAGCAGTTCTTC. Protein product: CASSVVNNEQFF.

This clonotype turned up a few times. The chain links TRBV28 to TRBJ2-4; D not resolved. V was cut by 3 bases and J by 1 base, with 10 bases left in between. From germline, CDR1 is MDHEN and CDR2 SYDVKM. The CDR3 contains 15 residues. CDR3 DNA: TGTGCCAGCAGTTTTCTCACTGGGGCCAAAAACATTCAGTACTTC. Translating gives CASSFLTGAKNIQYF. Complete variable domain (other parts from reference TRBV28 and TRBJ2-4): DVKVTQSSRYLVKRTGEKVFLECVQDMDHENMFWYRQDPGLGLRLIYFSYDVKMKEKGDIPEGYSVSREKKERFSLILESASTNQTSMYLCASSFLTGAKNIQYFGAGTRLSVL.

Of note for this clonotype: An end of the junction does not agree with germline; a read error may underlie this. The genes are TRBV10-3 and TRBJ1-5; 9 positions agree with TRBD1. Germline CDR1 ENHRY, CDR2 SYGVKD. The CDR3 totals 15 residues. This CDR3 is CAISDRTGVVQLQHF. In DNA, the CDR3 is TGTGCCATCAGTGACCGGACAGGGGTCGTTCAGCTCCAGCATTTT.

This clonotype appeared a few times. J is TRBJ1-3 and V is TRBV12-5; D not certain. From germline, CDR1 is LGHNT and CDR2 FRNRAP. The CDR3 spans 13 residues. V lost 0 bases, J lost 3 bases, and 3 bases lay in between. The CDR3: CASGLVNGNTIYF. The CDR3 DNA sequence: TGTGCTAGTGGTTTGGTAAATGGAAACACCATATATTTT.

This chain uses TRBV20-1 with TRBJ2-7; 8 nucleotides align to TRBD2. Looked up from germline, CDR1 is DFQATT and CDR2 is SNEGSKA (reference sequence). The CDR3 has 14 amino acids. J was trimmed by 0 bases and V by 7 bases; bases with no gene match: 8. The CDR3 spells CSVFIAGPSYEQYF. The CDR3 DNA reads as TGCAGTGTCTTTATAGCGGGGCCCTCCTACGAGCAGTACTTC.

V usage is TRBV11-2 and J usage is TRBJ2-1; D call uncertain. The CDR3 extends over 13 amino acids. Germline V gene data show CDR1 as SGHAT and CDR2 as FQNNGV. The V gene lost 5 bases and the J gene lost 8 bases, with 13 bases spanning the gap. The chain's CDR3 is CASSPLTRHEQFF. CDR3 in DNA: TGTGCCAGCAGCCCGCTGACAAGGCATGAGCAGTTCTTC.

This clonotype was observed at least ten times. At one end, the junction sequence differs from germline, possibly due to a read error. J is TRBJ2-5 and V is TRBV7-2; perhaps TRBD2 as D (5 bases). The CDR3 runs 13 residues. Germline CDR1 and CDR2: SGHTA and FQGNSA. CDR3 in amino acids: CASSLATQETQYF. The CDR3 coding sequence is TGTGCCAGCAGCCTAGCTACCCAAGAGACCCAGTACTTC.

This rearrangement joins TRBV2 to TRBJ1-4, with D unclear. Germline CDR1 SNHLY, CDR2 FYNNEI. CDR3 length: 11 residues. The V and J ends lost 6 bases and 10 bases respectively, with 9 bases between them. This chain's CDR3 is CASRPGRKLFF. The CDR3 nucleotides are TGTGCCAGCAGACCCGGGAGAAAACTGTTTTTT.

This clonotype has just one count. The chain is built from TRBV11-3 and TRBJ2-5; D is tentatively TRBD1 or TRBD2 (5 bases each). CDR1 and CDR2 from the germline V gene are SGHNT and YENEEA. V lost 6 bases and J 2 bases, leaving 7 bases between the germline ends. CDR3 length: 12 amino acids. The chain's CDR3 is CASSEGQETQYF. In nucleotides, the CDR3 is TGTGCCAGCAGTGAGGGGCAAGAGACCCAGTACTTC. The whole variable domain, filled in from reference TRBV11-3 and TRBJ2-5, reads EAGVVQSPRYKIIEKKQPVAFWCNPISGHNTLYWYLQNLGQGPELLIRYENEEAVDDSQLPKDRFSAERLKGVDSTLKIQPAELGDSAVYLCASSEGQETQYFGPGTRLLVL.

The rearrangement uses TRBV7-3 and TRBJ2-2; D is unresolved. CDR1 SGHTA and CDR2 FQGTGA come from the germline V gene. This CDR3 comprises 13 residues. V dropped 5 bases and J dropped 8 bases, with 12 bases sitting between them. This CDR3 is CASSPRVLGELFF. CDR3 bases: TGTGCCAGCAGCCCCAGAGTTCTGGGGGAGCTGTTTTTT.

This clonotype was observed at least ten times. V is TRBV27 and J is TRBJ2-7; a possible D gene is TRBD1 (5 bases). Germline-derived CDR1 and CDR2 are MNHEY and SMNVEV (reference sequence). CDR3 length equals 14 residues. The V and J ends lost 2 bases and 2 bases respectively, with 10 bases between them. The CDR3 DNA reads TGTGCCAGCAGTTTAGGGGCCACCCCCTACGAGCAGTACTTC. Protein sequence: CASSLGATPYEQYF.

J is TRBJ2-3 and V is TRBV7-2, with D tentatively TRBD2 (6 bases). The CDR3 covers 17 residues. CDR1 is SGHTA, CDR2 FQGNSA, per germline. The V gene lost 1 base and the J gene lost 2 bases, with 16 bases spanning the gap. The CDR3 DNA reads as TGTGCCAGCAGCTTAGGAAGTGGGACTTACCTCACAGATACGCAGTATTTT. Its translation: CASSLGSGTYLTDTQYF.

The chain employs TRBV29-1 and TRBJ2-1; 14 bases agree with TRBD2. The CDR3 covers 21 residues. Germline CDR1 reads SQVTM; CDR2 reads ANQGSEA. Trimming removed 3 bases from V and 4 bases from J; junction bases left unmatched: 20. The CDR3 sequence is CSVEGTGGMGLAGVSYNEQFF. The CDR3 DNA reads TGCAGCGTTGAGGGGACAGGGGGCATGGGACTAGCGGGAGTATCGTACAATGAGCAGTTCTTC.

This clonotype occurred a few times. This CDR3 reads CASSQGVFNRYYGYTF. The CDR3 region has the DNA TGCGCCAGCAGCCAAGGGGTTTTCAACCGCTACTATGGCTACACCTTC. The chain has TRBV4-1 and TRBJ1-2; no definite D call. Germline CDR1 and CDR2: MGHRA and YSYEKL. The CDR3 sequence is 16 residues long. Trimming took off 1 base at V and 3 bases at J, with 15 bases between the two ends.

This rearrangement joins TRBV7-8 to TRBJ2-3; 11 nucleotides match TRBD2. The CDR3 sequence is 15 residues long. Trimming took 6 bases from V and 2 from J; bases not matched to a gene: 4. Germline CDR1 and CDR2: SGHVS and FQNEAQ. CDR3: CASSPSGRLTDTQYF. The CDR3 bases are TGTGCCAGCAGTCCTAGCGGGAGGCTCACAGATACGCAGTATTTT.

The chain joins TRBV7-2 to TRBJ2-2, with TRBD2 identical over 11 bases. Unmatched junction bases numbered 2, after V lost 5 bases and J lost 3 bases. Germline-derived CDR1 and CDR2 are SGHTA and FQGNSA. This CDR3 spans 15 amino acids. The CDR3 is CASSVSGRDTGELFF. Here the CDR3 DNA reads TGTGCCAGCAGCGTTAGCGGGAGGGACACCGGGGAGCTGTTTTTT.

This clonotype has at least ten counts. This chain uses TRBV7-9 with TRBJ1-5; D might be TRBD1 (5 bases). The CDR3 is 14 amino acids. Between the trimmed V and J ends, which lost 1 base and 5 bases, there was a span of 9 bases. The V gene's germline CDR1 is SEHNR and CDR2 FQNEAQ (reference sequence). The CDR3 sequence is CASSLGQGDQPQHF. DNA of the CDR3: TGTGCCAGCAGCTTAGGCCAGGGCGATCAGCCCCAGCATTTT.

This clonotype was found a few times. The chain recombines TRBV4-2 with TRBJ2-7, with TRBD2 as a possible D gene (6 bases). With 0 bases removed from V and 0 bases from J, the gap between germline ends came to 12 bases. In germline, CDR1 is LGHNA, CDR2 YNFKEQ. The CDR3 has 16 amino acids. For the CDR3, the DNA is TGTGCCAGCAGCCAAGAGTCAAGCGGGCGCTCCTACGAGCAGTACTTC. Translation gives CASSQESSGRSYEQYF.

This chain links TRBV7-9 with TRBJ2-1; no reliable D call. CDR1 SEHNR and CDR2 FQNEAQ come from the germline V gene (reference sequence). V was shortened by 5 bases and J by 8 bases, with 16 bases between the two germline ends. The CDR3 sequence is 14 residues long. The CDR3 protein is CASSPFGEVDEQFF. Written as DNA, the CDR3 is TGTGCCAGCAGCCCCTTCGGTGAGGTCGATGAGCAGTTCTTC.